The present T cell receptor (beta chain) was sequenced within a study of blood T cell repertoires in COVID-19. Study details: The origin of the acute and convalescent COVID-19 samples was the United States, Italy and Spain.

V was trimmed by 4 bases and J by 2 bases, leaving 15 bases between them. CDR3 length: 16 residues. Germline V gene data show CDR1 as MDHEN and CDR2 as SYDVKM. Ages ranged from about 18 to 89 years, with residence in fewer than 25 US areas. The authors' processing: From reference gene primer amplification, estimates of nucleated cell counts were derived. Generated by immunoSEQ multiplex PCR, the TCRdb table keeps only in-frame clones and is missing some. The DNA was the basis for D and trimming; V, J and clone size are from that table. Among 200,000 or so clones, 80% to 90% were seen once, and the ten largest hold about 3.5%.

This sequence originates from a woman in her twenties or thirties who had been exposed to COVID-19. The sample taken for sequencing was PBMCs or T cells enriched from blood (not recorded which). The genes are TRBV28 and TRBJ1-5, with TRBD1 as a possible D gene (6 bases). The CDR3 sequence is CASSSLPRQGNQPQHF. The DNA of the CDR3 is TGTGCCAGCAGTTCCCTTCCCCGACAGGGCAATCAGCCCCAGCATTTT.